This entry describes one TCR beta chain. This clone was picked up one time. The antigen this receptor binds is unknown. No much larger clonotype is one base removed from it; base qualities were not supplied. The data derive from a study of blood T cell repertoires in COVID-19 (dated by TCRdb to 2020 to 2021). In terms of the full investigation: Collaborator samples came from the United States, Italy and Spain and covered acute and convalescent phases of COVID-19. Nearly every sample came with metadata listing a de-identified subject ID, COVID-19 status, age in years and sex. Samples were obtained from the ongoing ImmuneRACE study (first 160 participants) and from some 1,200 subjects provided by 6 global collaborators. Where available, HLA class I and class II types were obtained from metadata supplied by the sample provider rather than from assay-based typing. The repertoires were made available in a free public database intended to serve as a resource for research on the immune response to SARS-CoV-2. The prospective study material was composed of cDNA or gDNA derived from T cells, B-cell-depleted T cells, or PBMCs. Subjects who had been exposed to COVID-19, were actively infected with it, or had recovered from it provided the deeply sampled blood TCRbeta repertoires that made up the dataset. Findings and caveats that apply to the study as a whole: How much clinical and demographic metadata was included differed by source and by participant, and the metadata was provided uncurated.

Collaborating institutions collected whole blood in K2EDTA tubes following their own protocols. Collaborator samples were shipped for TCRbeta analysis as frozen whole blood, isolated PBMCs, or DNA extracted from either sample type. TCRbeta CDR3 regions were amplified from genomic DNA using the immunoSEQ Assay, a bias-controlled multiplex PCR. In the source study's methods: The number of nucleated cells in each sample was estimated by amplification of reference gene primers within the assay. To quantify the absolute abundance of each unique TCRbeta CDR3 rearrangement, sequence reads were collapsed and filtered. For each sample, productive Simpson clonality was calculated by taking the square root of Simpson's diversity index across productive rearrangements. Entries here come from immuneACCESS through TCRdb and include only in-frame sequences with V and J called. Some clones fail to appear in such tables; in the studies checked, an unresolved V gene covers under half of the shortfall, and the cause of the remainder is unknown. The D gene and trimming were derived from the DNA, and the V and J assignments and clone size from that table. In all, the sample holds roughly 200,000 clones, and 80% to 95% of those were seen once. Around 0.53% of the sample rests with the top ten.

The source of this sequence is a man aged 45-60 years with acute or convalescent COVID-19. The sample comprised peripheral blood.

CDR3 region: CASSLQGDLRTDTQYF. The DNA sequence reads TGTGCCAGCAGTTTACAGGGGGACCTCCGCACAGATACGCAGTATTTT. This chain is built from TRBV28 and TRBJ2-3, with 7 central nucleotides matching TRBD1. Relative to germline, V is missing 2 bases and J is missing 1 base, with 6 bases of the junction outside any gene match. The CDR3 runs 16 residues from the cysteine to the phenylalanine. Only the CDR3 DNA stays, 48 bases, in frame from base 1. According to the germline V gene, CDR1 reads MDHEN and CDR2 reads SYDVKM.